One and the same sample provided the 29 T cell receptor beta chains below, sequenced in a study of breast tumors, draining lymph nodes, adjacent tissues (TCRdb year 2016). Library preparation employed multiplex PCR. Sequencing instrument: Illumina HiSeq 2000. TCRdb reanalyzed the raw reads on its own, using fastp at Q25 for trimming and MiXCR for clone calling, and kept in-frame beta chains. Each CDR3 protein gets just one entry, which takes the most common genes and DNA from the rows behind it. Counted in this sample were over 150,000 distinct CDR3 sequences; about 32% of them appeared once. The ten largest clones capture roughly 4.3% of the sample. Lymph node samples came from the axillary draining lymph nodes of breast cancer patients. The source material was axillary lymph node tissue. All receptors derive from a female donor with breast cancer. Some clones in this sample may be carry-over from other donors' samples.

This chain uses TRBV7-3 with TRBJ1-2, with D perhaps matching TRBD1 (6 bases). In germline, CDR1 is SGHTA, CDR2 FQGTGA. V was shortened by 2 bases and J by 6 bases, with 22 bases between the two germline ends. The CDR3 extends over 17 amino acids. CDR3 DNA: TGTGCCAGCAGCTTATTGACCCGGACAGAGGATACCCATGGCTACACCTTC. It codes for CASSLLTRTEDTHGYTF.

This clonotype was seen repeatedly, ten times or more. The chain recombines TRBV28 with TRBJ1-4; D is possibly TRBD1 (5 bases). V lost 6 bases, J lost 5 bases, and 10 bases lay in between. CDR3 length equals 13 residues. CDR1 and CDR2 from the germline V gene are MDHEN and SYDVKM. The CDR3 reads CASSLGENEKLFF. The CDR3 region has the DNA TGTGCCAGCAGCCTAGGGGAAAATGAAAAACTGTTTTTT.

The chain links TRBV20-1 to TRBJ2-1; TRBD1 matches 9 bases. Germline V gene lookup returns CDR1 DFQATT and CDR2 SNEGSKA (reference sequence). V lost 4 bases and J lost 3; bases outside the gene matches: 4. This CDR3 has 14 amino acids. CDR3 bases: TGCAGTGCTACTGGGACAGGGAGCTACAATGAGCAGTTCTTC. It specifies CSATGTGSYNEQFF.

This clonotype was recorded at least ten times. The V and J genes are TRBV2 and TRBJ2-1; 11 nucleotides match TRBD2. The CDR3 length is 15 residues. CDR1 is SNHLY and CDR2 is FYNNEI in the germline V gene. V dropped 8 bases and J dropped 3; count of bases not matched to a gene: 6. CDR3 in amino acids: CASGRSGGVYNEQFF. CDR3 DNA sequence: TGTGCCAGCGGCCGTAGCGGGGGGGTCTACAATGAGCAGTTCTTC.

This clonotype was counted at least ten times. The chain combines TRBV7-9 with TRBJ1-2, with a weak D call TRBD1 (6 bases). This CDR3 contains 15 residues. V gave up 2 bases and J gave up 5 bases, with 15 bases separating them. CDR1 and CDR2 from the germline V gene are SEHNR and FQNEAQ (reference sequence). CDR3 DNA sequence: TGTGCCAGCAGCTTATTGGGGGCCGGGGGGTATGGCTACACCTTC. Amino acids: CASSLLGAGGYGYTF.

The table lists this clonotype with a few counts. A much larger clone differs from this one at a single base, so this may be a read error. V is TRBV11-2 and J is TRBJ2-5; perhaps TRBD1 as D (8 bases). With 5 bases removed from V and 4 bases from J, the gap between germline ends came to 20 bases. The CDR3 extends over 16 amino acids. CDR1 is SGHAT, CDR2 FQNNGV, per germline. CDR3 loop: CASSRWTGRVGETQYF. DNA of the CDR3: TGTGCCAGCAGCCGATGGACAGGGAGGGTGGGAGAGACCCAGTACTTC.

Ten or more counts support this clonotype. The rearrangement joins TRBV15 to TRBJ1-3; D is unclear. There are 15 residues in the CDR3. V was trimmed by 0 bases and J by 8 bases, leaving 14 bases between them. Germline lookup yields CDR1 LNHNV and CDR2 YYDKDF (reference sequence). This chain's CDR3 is CATSRDAAGLDTIYF. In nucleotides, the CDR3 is TGTGCCACCAGCAGAGATGCTGCAGGTCTGGACACCATATATTTT.

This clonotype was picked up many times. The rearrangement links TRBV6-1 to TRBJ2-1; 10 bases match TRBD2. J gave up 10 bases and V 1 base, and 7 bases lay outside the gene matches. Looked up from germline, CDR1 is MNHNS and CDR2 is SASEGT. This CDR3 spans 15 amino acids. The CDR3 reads CASSEGLAGVREQFF. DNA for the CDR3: TGTGCCAGCAGTGAAGGGCTAGCGGGGGTCAGGGAGCAGTTCTTC.

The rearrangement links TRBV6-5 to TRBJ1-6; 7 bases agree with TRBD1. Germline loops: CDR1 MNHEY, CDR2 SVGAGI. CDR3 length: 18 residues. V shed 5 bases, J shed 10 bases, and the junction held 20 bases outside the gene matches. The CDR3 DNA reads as TGTGCCAGCAGTAACAAAGAGAGGGGGCACAATCTTAACTCACCCCTCCACTTT. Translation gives CASSNKERGHNLNSPLHF.

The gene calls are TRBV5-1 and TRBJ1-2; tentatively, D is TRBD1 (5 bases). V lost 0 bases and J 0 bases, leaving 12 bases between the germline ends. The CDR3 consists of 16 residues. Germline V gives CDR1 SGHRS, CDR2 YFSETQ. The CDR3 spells CASSLEWGDPNYGYTF. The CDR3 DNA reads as TGCGCCAGCAGCTTGGAATGGGGGGACCCTAACTATGGCTACACCTTC. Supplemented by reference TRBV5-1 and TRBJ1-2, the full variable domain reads KAGVTQTPRYLIKTRGQQVTLSCSPISGHRSVSWYQQTPGQGLQFLFEYFSETQRNKGNFPGRFSGRQFSNSRSEMNVSTLELGDSALYLCASSLEWGDPNYGYTFGSGTRLTVV.

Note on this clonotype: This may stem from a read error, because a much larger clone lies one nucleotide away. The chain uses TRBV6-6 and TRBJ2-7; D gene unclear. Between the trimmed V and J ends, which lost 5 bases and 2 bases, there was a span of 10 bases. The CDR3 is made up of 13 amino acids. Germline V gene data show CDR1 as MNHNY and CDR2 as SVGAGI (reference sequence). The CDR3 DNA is TGTGCCAGCAGTCACCAGAGCCCCTACGAGCAGTACTTC. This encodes CASSHQSPYEQYF.

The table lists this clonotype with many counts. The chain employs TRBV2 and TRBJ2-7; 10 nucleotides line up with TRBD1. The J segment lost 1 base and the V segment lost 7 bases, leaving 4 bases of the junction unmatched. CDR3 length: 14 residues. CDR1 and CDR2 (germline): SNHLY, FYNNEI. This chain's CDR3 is CASTRTGGSYEQYF. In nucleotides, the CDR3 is TGTGCCAGCACCCGGACAGGGGGTTCCTACGAGCAGTACTTC.

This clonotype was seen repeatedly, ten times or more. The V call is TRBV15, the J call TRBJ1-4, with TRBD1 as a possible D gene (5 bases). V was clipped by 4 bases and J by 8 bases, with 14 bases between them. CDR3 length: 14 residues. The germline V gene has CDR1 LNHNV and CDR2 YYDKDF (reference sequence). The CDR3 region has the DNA TGTGCCACCAGCAAAGGCAGGGCTGGGGAAAAACTGTTTTTT. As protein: CATSKGRAGEKLFF.

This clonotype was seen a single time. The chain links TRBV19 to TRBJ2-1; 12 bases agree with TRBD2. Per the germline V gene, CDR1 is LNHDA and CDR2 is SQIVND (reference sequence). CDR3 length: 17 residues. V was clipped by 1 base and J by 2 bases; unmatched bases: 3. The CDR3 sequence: CASSIVASGRAYNEQFF. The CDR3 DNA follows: TGTGCCAGTAGTATAGTGGCTAGCGGGAGGGCCTACAATGAGCAGTTCTTC.

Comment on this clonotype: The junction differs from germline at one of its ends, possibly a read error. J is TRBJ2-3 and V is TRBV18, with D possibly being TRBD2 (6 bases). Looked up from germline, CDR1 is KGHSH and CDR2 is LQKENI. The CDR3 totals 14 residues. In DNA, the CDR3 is TGTGCCGGCTCACCACGGCGGGAATCAGATACGCAGTATTTT. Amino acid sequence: CAGSPRRESDTQYF.

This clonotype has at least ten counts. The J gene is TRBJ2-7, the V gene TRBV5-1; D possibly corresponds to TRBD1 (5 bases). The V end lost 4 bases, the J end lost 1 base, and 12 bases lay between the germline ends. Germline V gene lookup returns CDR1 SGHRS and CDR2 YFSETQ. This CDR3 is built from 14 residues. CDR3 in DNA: TGCGCCAGCAGCCCTCCTGGGGCGTCCTACGAGCAGTACTTC. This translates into CASSPPGASYEQYF.

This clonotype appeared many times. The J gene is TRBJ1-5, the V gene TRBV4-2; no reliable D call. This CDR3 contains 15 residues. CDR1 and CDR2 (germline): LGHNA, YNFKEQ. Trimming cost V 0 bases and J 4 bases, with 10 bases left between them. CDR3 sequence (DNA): TGTGCCAGCAGCCAAGATACGGCCCCTAATCAGCCCCAGCATTTT. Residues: CASSQDTAPNQPQHF.

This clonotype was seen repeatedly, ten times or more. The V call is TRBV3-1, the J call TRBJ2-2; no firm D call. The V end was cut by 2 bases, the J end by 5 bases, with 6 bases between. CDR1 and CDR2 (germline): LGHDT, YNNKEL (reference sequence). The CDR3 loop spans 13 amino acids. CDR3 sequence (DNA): TGTGCCAGCAGCCAAACGGGTACCGGGGAGCTGTTTTTT. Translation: CASSQTGTGELFF.

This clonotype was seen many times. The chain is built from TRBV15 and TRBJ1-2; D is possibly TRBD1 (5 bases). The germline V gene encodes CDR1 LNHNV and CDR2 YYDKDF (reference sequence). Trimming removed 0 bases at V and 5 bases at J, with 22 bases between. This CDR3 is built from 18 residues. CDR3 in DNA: TGTGCCACCAGCAGAGATTTGCGACCCTACCTTCGGGGGTATGGCTACACCTTC. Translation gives CATSRDLRPYLRGYGYTF.

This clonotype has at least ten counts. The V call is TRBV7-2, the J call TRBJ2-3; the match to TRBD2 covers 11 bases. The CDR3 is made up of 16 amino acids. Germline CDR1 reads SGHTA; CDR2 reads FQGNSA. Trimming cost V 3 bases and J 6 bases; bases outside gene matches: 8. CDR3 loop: CASSLVAGGPGDTQYF. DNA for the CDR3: TGTGCCAGCAGCTTGGTAGCGGGAGGGCCGGGTGATACGCAGTATTTT.

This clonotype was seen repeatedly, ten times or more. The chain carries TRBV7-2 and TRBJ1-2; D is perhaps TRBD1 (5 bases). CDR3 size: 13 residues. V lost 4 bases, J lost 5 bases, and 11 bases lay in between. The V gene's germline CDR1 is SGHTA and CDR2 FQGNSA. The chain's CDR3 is CASSSAGSYGYTF. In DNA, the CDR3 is TGTGCCAGCAGCTCGGCAGGGAGTTATGGCTACACCTTC.

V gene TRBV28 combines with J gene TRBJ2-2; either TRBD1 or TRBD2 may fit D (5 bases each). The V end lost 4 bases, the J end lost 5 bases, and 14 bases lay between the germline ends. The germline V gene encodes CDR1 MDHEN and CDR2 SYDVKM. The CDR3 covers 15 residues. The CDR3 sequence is CASSSPGEGTGELFF. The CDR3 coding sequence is TGTGCCAGCAGTTCCCCCGGAGAGGGGACCGGGGAGCTGTTTTTT. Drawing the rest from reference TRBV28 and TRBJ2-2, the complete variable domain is DVKVTQSSRYLVKRTGEKVFLECVQDMDHENMFWYRQDPGLGLRLIYFSYDVKMKEKGDIPEGYSVSREKKERFSLILESASTNQTSMYLCASSSPGEGTGELFFGEGSRLTVL.

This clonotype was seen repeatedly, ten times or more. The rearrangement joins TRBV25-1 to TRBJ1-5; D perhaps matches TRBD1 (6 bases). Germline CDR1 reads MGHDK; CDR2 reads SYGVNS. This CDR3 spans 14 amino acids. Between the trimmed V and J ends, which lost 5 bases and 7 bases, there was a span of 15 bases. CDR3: CASSPTGTGQPQHF. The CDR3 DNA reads TGTGCCAGCAGTCCAACAGGGACGGGGCAGCCCCAGCATTTT. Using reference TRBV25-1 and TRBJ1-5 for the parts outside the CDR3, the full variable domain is EADIYQTPRYLVIGTGKKITLECSQTMGHDKMYWYQQDPGMELHLIHYSYGVNSTEKGDLSSESTVSRIRTEHFPLTLESARPSHTSQYLCASSPTGTGQPQHFGDGTRLSIL.

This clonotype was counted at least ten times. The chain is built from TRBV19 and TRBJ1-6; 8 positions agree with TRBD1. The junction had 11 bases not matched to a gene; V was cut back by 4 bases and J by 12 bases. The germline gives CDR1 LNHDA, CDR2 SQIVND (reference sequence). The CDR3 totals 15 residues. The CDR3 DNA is TGTGCCAGTAGTAGCCCAGGGGGCAAGGAAAAACCCCTCCACTTT. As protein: CASSSPGGKEKPLHF.

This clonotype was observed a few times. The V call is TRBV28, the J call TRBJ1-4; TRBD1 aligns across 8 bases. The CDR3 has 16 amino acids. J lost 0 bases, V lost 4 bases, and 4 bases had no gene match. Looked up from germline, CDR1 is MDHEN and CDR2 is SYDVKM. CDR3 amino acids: CASSSDRGATNEKLFF. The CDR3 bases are TGTGCCAGCAGTTCAGACAGGGGTGCAACTAATGAAAAACTGTTTTTT.

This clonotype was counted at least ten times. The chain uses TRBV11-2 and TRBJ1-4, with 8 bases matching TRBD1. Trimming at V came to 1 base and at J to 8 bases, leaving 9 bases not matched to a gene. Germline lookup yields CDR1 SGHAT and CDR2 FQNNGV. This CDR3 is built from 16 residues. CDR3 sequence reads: CASSLVGQERGEKLFF. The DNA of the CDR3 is TGTGCCAGCAGCTTAGTGGGACAGGAGAGAGGGGAAAAACTGTTTTTT.

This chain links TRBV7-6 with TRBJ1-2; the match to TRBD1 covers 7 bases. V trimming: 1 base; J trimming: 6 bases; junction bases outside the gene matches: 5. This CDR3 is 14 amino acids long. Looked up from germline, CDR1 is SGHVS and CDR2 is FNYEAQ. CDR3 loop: CASSLEGRGHGYTF. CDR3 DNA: TGTGCCAGCAGCTTAGAGGGTAGGGGGCATGGCTACACCTTC.

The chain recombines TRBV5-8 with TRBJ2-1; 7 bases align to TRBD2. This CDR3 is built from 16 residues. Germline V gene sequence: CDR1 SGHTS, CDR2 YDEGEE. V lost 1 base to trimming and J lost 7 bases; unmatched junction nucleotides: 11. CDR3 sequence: CASSLKRPAGWNEQFF. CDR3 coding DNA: TGTGCCAGCAGCTTGAAGCGCCCAGCGGGATGGAATGAGCAGTTCTTC.

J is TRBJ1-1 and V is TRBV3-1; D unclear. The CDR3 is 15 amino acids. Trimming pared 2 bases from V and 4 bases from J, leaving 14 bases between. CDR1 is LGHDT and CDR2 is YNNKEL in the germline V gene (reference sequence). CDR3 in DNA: TGTGCCAGCAGCCAACCCGTAGGGCTCGGCACTGAAGCTTTCTTT. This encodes CASSQPVGLGTEAFF.